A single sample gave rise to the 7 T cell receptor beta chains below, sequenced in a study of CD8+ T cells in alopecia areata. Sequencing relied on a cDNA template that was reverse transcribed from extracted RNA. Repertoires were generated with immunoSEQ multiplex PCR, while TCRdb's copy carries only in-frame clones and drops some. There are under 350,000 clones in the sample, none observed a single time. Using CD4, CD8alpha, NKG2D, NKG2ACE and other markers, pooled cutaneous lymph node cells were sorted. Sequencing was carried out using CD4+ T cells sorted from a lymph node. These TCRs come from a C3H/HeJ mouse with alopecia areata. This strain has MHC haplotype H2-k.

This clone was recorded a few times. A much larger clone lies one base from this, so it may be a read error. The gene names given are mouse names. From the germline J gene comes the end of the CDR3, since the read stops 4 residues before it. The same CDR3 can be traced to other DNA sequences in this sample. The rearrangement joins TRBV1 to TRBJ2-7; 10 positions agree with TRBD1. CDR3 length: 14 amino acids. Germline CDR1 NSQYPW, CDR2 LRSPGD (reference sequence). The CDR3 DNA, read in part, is TGCACCTGCAGTGCAGGGGGACAGGGGTAT. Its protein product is CTCSAGGQGY. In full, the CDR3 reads CTCSAGGQGYEQYF. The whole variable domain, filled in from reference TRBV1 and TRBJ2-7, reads VTLLEQNPRWRLVPRGQAVNLRCILKNSQYPWMSWYQQDLQKQLQWLFTLRSPGDKEVKSLPGADYLATRVTDTELRLQVANMSQGRTLYCTCSAGGQGYEQYFGPGTRLTVL.

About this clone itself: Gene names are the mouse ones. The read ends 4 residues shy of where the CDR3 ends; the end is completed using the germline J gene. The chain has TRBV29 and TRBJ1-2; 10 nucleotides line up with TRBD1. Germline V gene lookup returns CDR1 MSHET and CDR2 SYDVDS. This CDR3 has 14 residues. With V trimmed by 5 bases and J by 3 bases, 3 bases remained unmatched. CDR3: CASSRQGADSDYTF. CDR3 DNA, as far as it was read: TGTGCTAGCAGTCGACAGGGGGCCGACTCC.

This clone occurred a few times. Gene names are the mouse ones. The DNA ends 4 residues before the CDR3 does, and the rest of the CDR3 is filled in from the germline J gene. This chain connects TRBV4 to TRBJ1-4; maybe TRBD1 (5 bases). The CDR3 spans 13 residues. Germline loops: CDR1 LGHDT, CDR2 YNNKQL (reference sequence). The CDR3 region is CASSGTGGERLFF. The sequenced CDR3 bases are TGTGCCAGCAGCGGGACTGGGGGCGAA.

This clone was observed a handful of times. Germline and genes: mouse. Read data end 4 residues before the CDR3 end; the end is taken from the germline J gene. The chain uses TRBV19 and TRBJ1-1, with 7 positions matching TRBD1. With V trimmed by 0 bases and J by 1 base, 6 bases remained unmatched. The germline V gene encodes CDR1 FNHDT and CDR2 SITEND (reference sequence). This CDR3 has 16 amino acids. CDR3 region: CASSIDRGGENTEVFF. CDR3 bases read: TGTGCCAGCAGTATAGACAGGGGAGGAGAAAACACA. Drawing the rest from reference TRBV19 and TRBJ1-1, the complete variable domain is GGIITQTPKFLIGQEGQKLTLKCQQNFNHDTMYWYRQDSGKGLRLIYYSITENDLQKGDLSEGYDASREKKSSFSLTVTSAQKNEMAVFLCASSIDRGGENTEVFFGKGTRLTVV.

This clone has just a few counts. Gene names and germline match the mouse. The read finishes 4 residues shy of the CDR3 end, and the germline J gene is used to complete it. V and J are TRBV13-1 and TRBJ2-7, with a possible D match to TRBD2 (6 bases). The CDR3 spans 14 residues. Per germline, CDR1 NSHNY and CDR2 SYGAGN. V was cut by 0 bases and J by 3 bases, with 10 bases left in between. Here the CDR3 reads CASSDVLGRYEQYF. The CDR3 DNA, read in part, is TGTGCCAGCAGTGATGTCCTGGGGCGCTAT.

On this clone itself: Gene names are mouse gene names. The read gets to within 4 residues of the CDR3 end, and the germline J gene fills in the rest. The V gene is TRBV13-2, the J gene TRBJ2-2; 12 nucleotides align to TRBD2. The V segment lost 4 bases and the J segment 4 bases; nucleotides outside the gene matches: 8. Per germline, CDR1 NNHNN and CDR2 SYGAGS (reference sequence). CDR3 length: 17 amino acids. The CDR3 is CASGLPDWGGTTGQLYF. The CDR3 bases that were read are TGTGCCAGCGGTCTCCCCGACTGGGGGGGCACCACCGGG.

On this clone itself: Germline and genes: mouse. The CDR3 bases that were read are TGTGCCAGCAGCCAAGATCCCGGGGGGCCCTCC. Its translation is CASSQDPGGPS. The whole CDR3 reads CASSQDPGGPSDYTF. J is TRBJ1-2 and V is TRBV5, with a tentative D call TRBD1 (6 bases). The read is 4 residues too short to cover the CDR3 end, so that end is filled in from the germline J gene. Trimming took 0 bases from V and 4 from J, leaving 12 bases between them. The germline V gene encodes CDR1 LGHNA and CDR2 YNLKQL (reference sequence). This CDR3 has 15 amino acids.